This TCR beta chain was observed in a study of T-cell reconstitution after alpha-beta-depleted transplantation in children. This clonotype was detected only a few times. The CDR3 loop spans 14 amino acids. Per germline, CDR1 GTSNPN and CDR2 SVGIG (reference sequence). V was shortened by 0 bases and J by 2 bases, with 11 bases between the two germline ends. The TCRbeta library incorporated unique molecular identifiers. TCRdb reprocessed the PCR reads via MiXCR and lists one record per CDR3 protein. Of fewer than 700,000 distinct CDR3 sequences listed, 13% are singletons. This sequence was found in a male patient younger than 18 who had a stem cell transplant for acute myeloid leukemia, so the T cells may come from the graft donor. Sequencing used PBMCs, mostly from graft donor cells, obtained 360 days after TCRalphabeta/CD19-depleted stem cell transplant. The gene calls are TRBV30 and TRBJ2-7; D possibly corresponds to TRBD2 (5 bases). The CDR3 loop is CAWSVGGAPYEQYF. The CDR3 DNA reads TGTGCCTGGAGTGTAGGAGGTGCTCCCTACGAGCAGTACTTC.